The 20 T cell receptor beta chains given below trace back to one sample, sequenced in a study of T cells in Graves' hyperthyroidism and ophthalmopathy. RNA transcripts yielded amplified TCR beta CDR3 regions. HTBI primers were the set used in a first-round RT-PCR of the TCR CDR3. TCRdb analysed the multiplex PCR reads with MiXCR anew, one entry per CDR3 protein. The data contain 600,000 to 650,000 distinct CDR3 sequences, 15% to 20% of them seen just once; the ten biggest clones take up approximately 3.8%. The sample was blood. The receptors derive from a woman in her 30s with Graves' hyperthyroidism.

CDR3 coding DNA: TGTGCCATCAGCGATGTCGGCGGGAGAACCACCGGGGAGCTGTTTTTT. Translating it yields CAISDVGGRTTGELFF. V and J are TRBV10-3 and TRBJ2-2, with 7 bases that match TRBD2. The J segment lost 4 bases and the V segment lost 6 bases, leaving 11 bases of the junction unmatched. The CDR3 sequence is 16 residues long. Germline V gene sequence: CDR1 ENHRY, CDR2 SYGVKD.

On this clonotype itself: A much bigger clone sits one base away, suggesting this may be a read error. This chain links TRBV12-3 or TRBV12-4 with TRBJ2-1; D is ambiguous. The CDR3 spans 13 residues. Trimming took off 3 bases at V and 8 bases at J, with 11 bases between the two ends. The CDR3 bases are TGTGCCAGCAGTTTGCTAACGGGCCATGAGCAGTTCTTC. The encoded protein is CASSLLTGHEQFF.

This clonotype has at least ten counts. The genes are TRBV28 and TRBJ1-1; D possibly corresponds to TRBD1 (5 bases). CDR3 size: 14 residues. Germline loops: CDR1 MDHEN, CDR2 SYDVKM. The ends were cut back, 6 bases at V and 6 bases at J, with 17 bases in the middle. The CDR3 is CASSPGNANSEAFF. CDR3 bases: TGTGCCAGCAGCCCAGGGAACGCTAACTCTGAAGCTTTCTTT.

The chain links TRBV4-1 to TRBJ1-2, with TRBD1 identical over 9 bases. There are 15 residues in the CDR3. The germline CDR1 and CDR2 sequences are MGHRA and YSYEKL. Unmatched junction bases numbered 5, after V lost 0 bases and J lost 6 bases. CDR3 sequence reads: CASSQDPQGADGYTF. Here the CDR3 DNA reads TGCGCCAGCAGCCAAGACCCACAGGGGGCGGATGGCTACACCTTC.

This clonotype was seen only a few times. V usage is TRBV27 and J usage is TRBJ1-4; 7 bases match TRBD1. The V gene end was trimmed by 2 bases and the J gene end by 4 bases; junction bases not matched to a gene: 7. The length of the CDR3 is 16 residues. Per the germline V gene, CDR1 is MNHEY and CDR2 is SMNVEV (reference sequence). The CDR3 DNA is TGTGCCAGCAGTTTAGGTCCCGGACAGGTTAATGAAAAACTGTTTTTT. Amino acids: CASSLGPGQVNEKLFF.

This clonotype occurred many times. This chain joins TRBV20-1 and TRBJ2-3, with D perhaps TRBD1 (5 bases). Trimming took off 6 bases at V and 3 bases at J, with 16 bases between the two ends. Per germline, CDR1 DFQATT and CDR2 SNEGSKA (reference sequence). The CDR3 is 14 amino acids. The CDR3 coding sequence is TGCAGTGCAAGGGGATTCAGCCAAACAGATACGCAGTATTTT. Protein sequence: CSARGFSQTDTQYF.

This clonotype was counted a single time. CDR3 protein: CASSPGTFYGYTF. The DNA of the CDR3 is TGCGCCAGCAGTCCCGGGACCTTTTATGGCTACACCTTC. The rearrangement links TRBV10-1 to TRBJ1-2; D perhaps matches TRBD1 (5 bases). Trimming shortened V by 5 bases and J by 5 bases, and 12 bases separated the two germline ends. CDR1 and CDR2 from the germline V gene are WNHNN and SYGVQD (reference sequence). The CDR3 loop spans 13 amino acids.

The rearrangement links TRBV28 to TRBJ2-3; D is unclear. V dropped 10 bases and J dropped 0 bases, with 23 bases sitting between them. The CDR3 extends over 17 amino acids. Germline CDR1 reads MDHEN; CDR2 reads SYDVKM. This chain's CDR3 is CATFGFRDQYSTDTQYF. For the CDR3, the DNA is TGTGCCACCTTTGGGTTTAGAGACCAATATAGCACAGATACGCAGTATTTT.

This clonotype was picked up a small number of times. The V gene is TRBV9, the J gene TRBJ2-7; the D gene is possibly TRBD1 (6 bases). Germline V gene lookup returns CDR1 SGDLS and CDR2 YYNGEE. The CDR3 consists of 15 residues. With 4 bases removed from V and 6 bases from J, the gap between germline ends came to 20 bases. CDR3: CASSPEGGLRAEQYF. The CDR3 nucleotides are TGTGCCAGCAGCCCAGAAGGGGGTTTGCGGGCCGAGCAGTACTTC.

This clonotype came up a few times. The rearrangement uses TRBV7-3 and TRBJ2-1; 7 nucleotides line up with TRBD2. The V segment lost 2 bases and the J segment 7 bases; nucleotides outside the gene matches: 8. CDR3 length: 15 residues. Germline lookup yields CDR1 SGHTA and CDR2 FQGTGA. The CDR3: CASSLVAGVGNEQFF. The CDR3 DNA follows: TGTGCCAGCAGCTTAGTCGCGGGAGTTGGGAATGAGCAGTTCTTC.

Many counts were recorded for this clonotype. The chain carries TRBV28 and TRBJ1-2, with a possible D match to TRBD1 (5 bases). CDR1 and CDR2 from the germline V gene are MDHEN and SYDVKM. The CDR3 extends over 15 amino acids. Between the trimmed V and J ends, which lost 3 bases and 4 bases, there was a span of 15 bases. CDR3 nucleotides: TGTGCCAGCAGTTTTGGGCAGGGTACCTCCTATGGCTACACCTTC. It codes for CASSFGQGTSYGYTF.

Many counts were recorded for this clonotype. The chain employs TRBV2 and TRBJ2-1; 9 bases match TRBD1. The CDR3 consists of 14 residues. J lost 9 bases, V lost 6 bases, and 9 bases had no gene match. From germline, CDR1 is SNHLY and CDR2 FYNNEI. In DNA form, the CDR3 reads TGTGCCAGCAGGGCCGGGACAGGGAGCGGTGAGCAGTTCTTC. It yields the protein CASRAGTGSGEQFF.

The genes are TRBV7-9 and TRBJ1-2, with 7 bases lining up with TRBD1. This CDR3 has 15 residues. V trimming: 5 bases; J trimming: 4 bases; junction bases outside the gene matches: 10. CDR1 is SEHNR, CDR2 FQNEAQ, per germline (reference sequence). DNA for the CDR3: TGTGCCAGCAGCGTAGAACAGGGGCTAGGCTATGGCTACACCTTC. Protein sequence: CASSVEQGLGYGYTF.

In its sample, this clonotype was seen a few times. The chain carries TRBV18 and TRBJ2-2; TRBD2 agrees at 11 bases. With V trimmed by 3 bases and J by 4 bases, 10 bases remained unmatched. Looked up from germline, CDR1 is KGHSH and CDR2 is LQKENI. This CDR3 contains 18 residues. The CDR3 spells CASSPTSGRGTATGELFF. The CDR3 DNA reads TGTGCCAGCTCACCCACTAGCGGGAGAGGTACTGCCACCGGGGAGCTGTTTTTT.

This clonotype was found many times. V is TRBV29-1 and J is TRBJ2-7; D is undetermined. The germline V gene encodes CDR1 SQVTM and CDR2 ANQGSEA. The CDR3 covers 14 residues. V lost 2 bases and J 6 bases, leaving 17 bases between the germline ends. The CDR3 spells CSVELVRAPIEQYF. The CDR3 DNA follows: TGCAGCGTTGAACTAGTTCGGGCCCCTATCGAGCAGTACTTC.

This clonotype showed up many times. The chain recombines TRBV11-2 with TRBJ2-5; D is unclear. This CDR3 is 15 amino acids long. Germline V lookup: CDR1 SGHAT, CDR2 FQNNGV. The ends were cut back, 4 bases at V and 4 bases at J, with 16 bases in the middle. The CDR3 region has the DNA TGTGCCAGCAGCTCCCGTGGTTTCCGCGGAGAGACCCAGTACTTC. Protein product: CASSSRGFRGETQYF.

This clonotype came up many times. This chain uses TRBV30 with TRBJ1-2; D gene ambiguous. CDR3 length equals 12 residues. Germline V gives CDR1 GTSNPN, CDR2 SVGIG (reference sequence). Trimming left V 4 bases short and J 8 bases short, with 14 bases between. As DNA, the CDR3 is TGTGCCTGGACACCTTACGGGAGAGGCTACACCTTC. It encodes CAWTPYGRGYTF.

This clonotype was recorded at least ten times. The V call is TRBV6-1, the J call TRBJ2-3; the match to TRBD1 covers 7 bases. V trimming: 5 bases; J trimming: 11 bases; junction bases outside the gene matches: 13. Germline values: CDR1 MNHNS, CDR2 SASEGT. The CDR3 length is 14 residues. This CDR3 reads CASSLRGLPLLQYF. The CDR3 nucleotides are TGTGCCAGCAGTCTAAGGGGGCTCCCTCTCTTGCAGTATTTT.

CDR3 nucleotides: TGTGCCAGCAGTACCCGGACAGAGGCAGAATACGAGCAGTACTTC. Translation: CASSTRTEAEYEQYF. This chain joins TRBV2 and TRBJ2-7; D is possibly TRBD1 (6 bases). Germline V gives CDR1 SNHLY, CDR2 FYNNEI. This CDR3 spans 15 amino acids. The V and J ends lost 5 bases and 4 bases respectively, with 18 bases between them.

This clonotype was detected ten times or more. The chain has TRBV20-1 and TRBJ2-7; tentatively, D is TRBD1 (6 bases). Germline lookup yields CDR1 DFQATT and CDR2 SNEGSKA (reference sequence). The length of the CDR3 is 14 residues. With 4 bases removed from V and 6 bases from J, the gap between germline ends came to 19 bases. Written as DNA, the CDR3 is TGCAGTGCTACCCTCCGCACAGGGTCGGTCGAGCAGTACTTC. Its translation is CSATLRTGSVEQYF.